A single sample gave rise to the 7 T cell receptor beta chains below, sequenced in a study of vaccination and CD4 T cells after COVID-19. The Oncomine TCR Beta short-read assay was applied to DNA of cultured CD4+ T cells. Genomic DNA was extracted from cultured CD4+ T cells. One entry per CDR3 protein, called by TCRdb with MiXCR from the PCR reads. In the table there are some 9,100 distinct CDR3 sequences, less than 45% of which are singletons. Treatment defined: roughly nine-day PBMC culture with coronavirus spike peptide pools or control peptides (ViraFEST assay). The unexposed donor provided CD4+ T cells, which were taken before the COVID-19 pandemic (2011-2018). What these receptors recognize is not known. The sample consisted of CD4+ T cells from blood, cultured in vitro. The receptors derive from a human donor in good health.

The V and J genes are TRBV2 and TRBJ1-2, with a possible D match to TRBD1 (5 bases). This CDR3 spans 15 amino acids. V gave up 1 base and J gave up 4 bases, with 13 bases separating them. The germline V gene has CDR1 SNHLY and CDR2 FYNNEI. Written as DNA, the CDR3 is TGTGCCAGCAGTGAAGGGGCGGCAGGGAGCTATGGCTACACCTTC. This gives the protein CASSEGAAGSYGYTF.

The V gene is TRBV30, the J gene TRBJ1-5; D unclear. CDR3 length: 13 amino acids. Germline V gives CDR1 GTSNPN, CDR2 SVGIG (reference sequence). With 0 bases removed from V and 1 base from J, the gap between germline ends came to 4 bases. The CDR3 is CAWSVDSNQPQHF. The CDR3 bases are TGTGCCTGGAGTGTAGACAGCAATCAGCCCCAGCATTTT.

In this sample, this clonotype turned up a few times. This chain links TRBV6-1 with TRBJ2-1, with 7 positions matching TRBD2. The CDR3 has 16 residues. In germline, CDR1 is MNHNS, CDR2 SASEGT. V was pared by 6 bases and J by 2 bases, with 10 bases of the junction left unmatched. CDR3 loop: CASSAGTGTTYNEQFF. Written as DNA, the CDR3 is TGTGCCAGCAGCGCCGGAACCGGGACTACCTACAATGAGCAGTTCTTC.

A few counts support this clonotype. As DNA, the CDR3 is TGCAGTGCTAGGAAAAAACAGGTCTCAGGGGGCTACACCTTC. Translated: CSARKKQVSGGYTF. The genes are TRBV20-1 and TRBJ1-2; D is possibly TRBD1 (5 bases). The CDR3 covers 14 residues. Germline CDR1 is DFQATT and CDR2 is SNEGSKA (reference sequence). Trimming pared 3 bases from V and 8 bases from J, leaving 19 bases between.

The chain links TRBV28 to TRBJ2-1; D gene ambiguous. Germline V lookup: CDR1 MDHEN, CDR2 SYDVKM. The CDR3 spans 11 residues. Trimming cost V 8 bases and J 7 bases, with 9 bases left between them. CDR3 region: CASGVRNEQFF. Written as DNA, the CDR3 is TGTGCCAGCGGGGTCAGGAATGAGCAGTTCTTC.

A single count supports this clonotype. The J gene is TRBJ1-5, the V gene TRBV28; 8 bases align to TRBD1. Germline-derived CDR1 and CDR2 are MDHEN and SYDVKM. The CDR3 contains 14 residues. Trimming at V came to 8 bases and at J to 4 bases, leaving 7 bases not matched to a gene. The chain's CDR3 is CASRAGGENQPQHF. The CDR3 region has the DNA TGTGCCAGCCGGGCAGGGGGCGAGAATCAGCCCCAGCATTTT.

V is TRBV24-1 and J is TRBJ2-1; possible D gene TRBD2, 5 bases. The V and J ends lost 4 bases and 4 bases respectively, with 16 bases between them. Germline CDR1 reads KGHDR; CDR2 reads SFDVKD. This CDR3 has 16 residues. In DNA form, the CDR3 reads TGTGCCACCAGTGACGCGGACTCGGTTACTTACAATGAGCAGTTCTTC. Protein sequence: CATSDADSVTYNEQFF.